The 26 T cell receptor beta chains below come from one sample, sequenced in a study of shared clonotypes between healthy human individuals. The data were produced by immunoSEQ multiplex PCR, yet TCRdb's version contains in-frame clones alone and is incomplete. The sample shows roughly 2.5 million clones, roughly 92% of them seen only once. The material sequenced was naive CD4+ T cells sorted from blood. Subset defined: CD45RA+ positively selected. These receptors were taken from a man younger than 35 in good health.

CDR3 protein: CASSPRLAGGNEQFF. As DNA, the CDR3 is TGTGCCAGCAGCCCGAGACTAGCGGGAGGCAATGAGCAGTTCTTC. The chain couples TRBV7-2 to TRBJ2-1, with 13 bases matching TRBD2. V gave up 5 bases and J gave up 6 bases; unmatched junction bases: 4. This CDR3 is 15 amino acids long. Per the germline V gene, CDR1 is SGHTA and CDR2 is FQGNSA.

This rearrangement joins TRBV11-1 to TRBJ1-1; maybe TRBD1 (5 bases). CDR1 is SGHAT, CDR2 FQDESV, per germline (reference sequence). The ends were cut back, 3 bases at V and 8 bases at J, with 19 bases in the middle. The CDR3 length is 15 residues. The chain's CDR3 is CASSFRVGGDKEAFF. The CDR3 DNA reads as TGTGCCAGCAGCTTCAGGGTTGGGGGAGACAAGGAAGCTTTCTTT.

The chain couples TRBV6-1 to TRBJ2-7; the match to TRBD1 covers 9 bases. The CDR3 covers 13 residues. CDR1 is MNHNS and CDR2 is SASEGT in the germline V gene. The V gene end was trimmed by 7 bases and the J gene end by 6 bases; junction bases not matched to a gene: 7. The CDR3 loop is CASNRGQGPEQYF. DNA of the CDR3: TGTGCCAGCAATAGGGGACAGGGACCCGAGCAGTACTTC.

The sample holds a few counts of this clone. The rearrangement links TRBV9 to TRBJ1-6; perhaps TRBD1 as D (6 bases). The germline gives CDR1 SGDLS, CDR2 YYNGEE. Between the trimmed V and J ends, which lost 5 bases and 5 bases, there was a span of 14 bases. The CDR3 loop spans 15 amino acids. The DNA for the CDR3 is TGTGCCAGCAGTCCCGTGGGGACACATAATTCACCCCTCCACTTT. This encodes CASSPVGTHNSPLHF.

The V gene is TRBV6-6, the J gene TRBJ1-3, with 8 positions matching TRBD1. Germline loops: CDR1 MNHNY, CDR2 SVGAGI (reference sequence). V lost 8 bases and J lost 7; bases outside the gene matches: 7. The CDR3 length is 13 residues. The CDR3 DNA is TGTGCCAGCGGTTTGACAGGGGAGAACACCATATATTTT. Its translation: CASGLTGENTIYF.

The rearrangement joins TRBV19 to TRBJ1-5; D call uncertain. The CDR3 is made up of 14 amino acids. CDR1 LNHDA and CDR2 SQIVND come from the germline V gene (reference sequence). The V and J ends lost 7 bases and 0 bases respectively, with 10 bases between them. The CDR3 loop is CASIKRDSNQPQHF. The CDR3 DNA sequence: TGTGCCAGTATAAAGAGGGATAGCAATCAGCCCCAGCATTTT.

The chain uses TRBV7-2 and TRBJ2-1; D is unclear. The V gene's germline CDR1 is SGHTA and CDR2 FQGNSA. The CDR3 totals 12 residues. V lost 5 bases and J 10 bases, leaving 12 bases between the germline ends. This CDR3 is CASSPVSREQFF. CDR3 coding DNA: TGTGCCAGCAGCCCTGTCAGTCGGGAGCAGTTCTTC.

The rearrangement links TRBV5-1 to TRBJ1-2; no reliable D call. The CDR3 length is 12 residues. Germline CDR1 SGHRS, CDR2 YFSETQ. V was clipped by 0 bases and J by 8 bases, with 8 bases between them. The CDR3 DNA follows: TGCGCCAGCAGCTTGGACGGCTTCGGCTACACCTTC. Its translation is CASSLDGFGYTF.

This chain uses TRBV27 with TRBJ2-7, with 14 bases aligning to TRBD2. V lost 4 bases, J lost 5 bases, and 4 bases stayed unmatched. Germline CDR1 and CDR2: MNHEY and SMNVEV (reference sequence). The length of the CDR3 is 15 residues. The chain's CDR3 is CASSSGLAGVDEQYF. CDR3 DNA sequence: TGTGCCAGCAGTTCGGGACTAGCGGGAGTCGACGAGCAGTACTTC.

The V gene is TRBV9, the J gene TRBJ2-1; D perhaps matches TRBD2 (5 bases). The V gene's germline CDR1 is SGDLS and CDR2 YYNGEE. Trimming stripped 4 bases from V and 0 bases from J, with 17 bases between. There are 17 residues in the CDR3. The CDR3 sequence: CASSPLSRGNSYNEQFF. The CDR3 DNA reads TGTGCCAGCAGCCCCTTAAGCCGGGGAAACTCCTACAATGAGCAGTTCTTC.

Only one count was recorded for this clone. The genes are TRBV5-1 and TRBJ2-1; 8 nucleotides line up with TRBD1. The CDR3 sequence is 15 residues long. Germline V gene lookup returns CDR1 SGHRS and CDR2 YFSETQ. The junction had 6 bases not matched to a gene; V was cut back by 4 bases and J by 3 bases. DNA for the CDR3: TGCGCCAGCAGCCCGGAGACAGGGGACTACAATGAGCAGTTCTTC. Translated, it gives CASSPETGDYNEQFF. Full variable domain (missing parts from reference TRBV5-1 and TRBJ2-1): KAGVTQTPRYLIKTRGQQVTLSCSPISGHRSVSWYQQTPGQGLQFLFEYFSETQRNKGNFPGRFSGRQFSNSRSEMNVSTLELGDSALYLCASSPETGDYNEQFFGPGTRLTVL.

The table lists this clone with a few counts. The V call is TRBV27, the J call TRBJ1-6; possibly TRBD1 for D (5 bases). Germline CDR1 and CDR2: MNHEY and SMNVEV (reference sequence). Trimming left V 7 bases short and J 9 bases short, with 16 bases between. The CDR3 is 14 amino acids. The CDR3 coding sequence is TGTGCCAGCACCCGGCGCAGGGAAGGTTCACCCCTCCACTTT. Protein sequence: CASTRRREGSPLHF.

The chain recombines TRBV5-1 with TRBJ2-2; D uncertain. The CDR3 consists of 14 residues. Germline values: CDR1 SGHRS, CDR2 YFSETQ. Trimming shortened V by 4 bases and J by 6 bases, and 13 bases separated the two germline ends. CDR3 loop: CASSDQDRAGELFF. The CDR3 DNA reads as TGCGCCAGCAGCGATCAGGATCGCGCCGGGGAGCTGTTTTTT.

V is TRBV5-5 and J is TRBJ2-1; D tentatively fits TRBD1 or TRBD2 (5 bases each). The V gene's germline CDR1 is SGHKS and CDR2 YYEKEE (reference sequence). There are 13 residues in the CDR3. Trimming took off 2 bases at V and 12 bases at J, with 15 bases between the two ends. The CDR3 here is CASSFGGRDSQFF. DNA of the CDR3: TGTGCCAGCAGCTTTGGGGGAAGAGATTCGCAGTTCTTC.

The chain combines TRBV18 with TRBJ2-7, with unresolved D. Trimming removed 1 base at V and 0 bases at J, with 7 bases between. The CDR3 extends over 14 amino acids. Germline V CDR1 and CDR2: KGHSH, LQKENI. CDR3 region: CASSPLPYSYEQYF. CDR3 in DNA: TGTGCCAGCTCACCACTTCCCTACTCCTACGAGCAGTACTTC. The entire variable domain, with the rest obtained from reference TRBV18 and TRBJ2-7, is as follows: NAGVMQNPRHLVRRRGQEARLRCSPMKGHSHVYWYRQLPEEGLKFMVYLQKENIIDESGMPKERFSAEFPKEGPSILRIQQVVRGDSAAYFCASSPLPYSYEQYFGPGTRLTVT.

This clone was observed a few times. The chain combines TRBV30 with TRBJ1-3; no reliable D call. The CDR3 is made up of 12 amino acids. Trimming left V 2 bases short and J 8 bases short, with 10 bases between. CDR1 and CDR2 from the germline V gene are GTSNPN and SVGIG (reference sequence). CDR3 in amino acids: CAWSPDGYTIYF. The CDR3 bases are TGTGCCTGGAGTCCAGACGGATACACCATATATTTT.

J is TRBJ2-3 and V is TRBV5-5, with D possibly TRBD1 on 6 matching bases. CDR1 is SGHKS and CDR2 is YYEKEE in the germline V gene (reference sequence). V was clipped by 3 bases and J by 0 bases, with 8 bases between them. This CDR3 is 14 amino acids long. For the CDR3, the DNA is TGTGCCAGCAGCTGGACAGCTAGCACAGATACGCAGTATTTT. Translated, it gives CASSWTASTDTQYF.

This clone was seen just once. The chain employs TRBV6-5 and TRBJ1-2; weak D call: TRBD1 (5 bases). V lost 7 bases and J lost 4, with 16 bases in between. The germline CDR1 and CDR2 sequences are MNHEY and SVGAGI. The length of the CDR3 is 14 residues. The CDR3 loop is CASTDNRQGYGYTF. The CDR3 coding sequence is TGTGCCAGCACCGATAACCGGCAGGGCTATGGCTACACCTTC.

This chain links TRBV29-1 with TRBJ1-2; a possible D gene is TRBD1 (6 bases). The CDR3 covers 14 residues. Germline CDR1 and CDR2: SQVTM and ANQGSEA. Trimming took 5 bases from V and 3 from J, leaving 16 bases between them. CDR3 DNA sequence: TGCAGCGTTCGAGCCTTACAGGGTGACTATGGCTACACCTTC. Residues: CSVRALQGDYGYTF.

This clone was counted once. The chain joins TRBV15 to TRBJ2-3; D remains ambiguous. Germline V gene data show CDR1 as LNHNV and CDR2 as YYDKDF (reference sequence). V was cut by 4 bases and J by 3 bases, with 17 bases left in between. The CDR3 contains 16 residues. For the CDR3, the DNA is TGTGCCACCAGCACCCGGAATGGGATCGAGACAGATACGCAGTATTTT. Protein product: CATSTRNGIETDTQYF.

The chain recombines TRBV19 with TRBJ2-7, with 11 bases aligning to TRBD1. In germline, CDR1 is LNHDA, CDR2 SQIVND (reference sequence). V trimming: 4 bases; J trimming: 5 bases; junction bases outside the gene matches: 7. CDR3 length equals 15 residues. Written as DNA, the CDR3 is TGTGCCAGTAGTACAACGGACAGGGGGCTCAACGAGCAGTACTTC. Translating gives CASSTTDRGLNEQYF.

The chain combines TRBV11-2 with TRBJ2-1; 10 nucleotides line up with TRBD2. The CDR3 is made up of 15 amino acids. After removal of 3 bases from V and 6 bases from J, the junction contained 5 bases not matched to a gene. CDR1 is SGHAT and CDR2 is FQNNGV in the germline V gene. The CDR3 sequence is CASSFGTSVSNEQFF. Here the CDR3 DNA reads TGTGCCAGCAGCTTCGGGACTAGCGTCTCCAATGAGCAGTTCTTC.

CDR3 loop: CATGQSSYEQYF. CDR3 nucleotides: TGTGCCACCGGGCAGTCCTCCTACGAGCAGTACTTC. The chain links TRBV18 to TRBJ2-7; no firm D call. CDR3 length: 12 amino acids. Germline lookup yields CDR1 KGHSH and CDR2 LQKENI. The V gene lost 10 bases and the J gene lost 0 bases, with 10 bases spanning the gap.

This clone was observed a single time. The J gene is TRBJ1-1, the V gene TRBV18; unclear D gene. V dropped 1 base and J dropped 2 bases, with 14 bases sitting between them. CDR3 length: 16 amino acids. CDR1 KGHSH and CDR2 LQKENI come from the germline V gene. CDR3 nucleotides: TGTGCCAGCTCACCACAAGGCACAAGATATAACACTGAAGCTTTCTTT. The encoded protein is CASSPQGTRYNTEAFF. The variable domain in full, completed from reference TRBV18 and TRBJ1-1, reads NAGVMQNPRHLVRRRGQEARLRCSPMKGHSHVYWYRQLPEEGLKFMVYLQKENIIDESGMPKERFSAEFPKEGPSILRIQQVVRGDSAAYFCASSPQGTRYNTEAFFGQGTRLTVV.

The rearrangement uses TRBV2 and TRBJ1-3; D not resolved. The CDR3 sequence is 17 residues long. V was trimmed by 3 bases and J by 0 bases, leaving 15 bases between them. The germline CDR1 and CDR2 sequences are SNHLY and FYNNEI. The CDR3: CASSDPRKWGSGNTIYF. CDR3 coding DNA: TGTGCCAGCAGTGACCCCAGGAAGTGGGGCTCTGGAAACACCATATATTTT.

This sequence joins TRBV7-2 and TRBJ2-1, with 12 bases lining up with TRBD2. In germline, CDR1 is SGHTA, CDR2 FQGNSA. The CDR3 totals 14 residues. The V and J ends lost 8 bases and 13 bases, in that order; junction bases with no gene match: 12. CDR3 bases: TGTGCCAGCGGGAGGACTAGCGGGGCAGGCCCTCAGTTCTTC. It is translated as CASGRTSGAGPQFF.